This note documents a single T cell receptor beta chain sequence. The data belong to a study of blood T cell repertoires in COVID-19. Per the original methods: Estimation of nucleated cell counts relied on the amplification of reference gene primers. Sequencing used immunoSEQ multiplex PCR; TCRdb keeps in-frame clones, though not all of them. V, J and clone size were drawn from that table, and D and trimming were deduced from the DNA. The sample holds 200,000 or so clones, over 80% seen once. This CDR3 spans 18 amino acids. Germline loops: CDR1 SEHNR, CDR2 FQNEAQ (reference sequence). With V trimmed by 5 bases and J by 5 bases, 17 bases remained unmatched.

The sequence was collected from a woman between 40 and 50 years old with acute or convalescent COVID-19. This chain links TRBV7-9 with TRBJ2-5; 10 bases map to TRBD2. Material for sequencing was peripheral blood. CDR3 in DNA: TGTGCCAGCAGCACATTCCGATTGAGCGGGGGGGCTCGGGAGACCCAGTACTTC. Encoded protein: CASSTFRLSGGARETQYF.